Shown below are 26 T cell receptor beta chains from a single sample sequenced in a study of T cell responses to AZD1222 COVID-19 vaccine. Repertoires were generated with immunoSEQ multiplex PCR, while TCRdb's copy carries only in-frame clones and drops some. The sample has roughly 150,000 clones, roughly 93% seen once. The sample was peripheral blood, taken 28 days after the second AZD1222 dose. All receptors derive from an adult who received the AZD1222 COVID-19 vaccine.

The V gene is TRBV13, the J gene TRBJ1-1, with 10 bases lining up with TRBD1. The V and J ends lost 0 bases and 6 bases, in that order; junction bases with no gene match: 4. The CDR3 contains 15 residues. Germline V CDR1 and CDR2: PRHDT, FYEKMQ (reference sequence). DNA for the CDR3: TGTGCCAGCAGCTTAGGAGGGACAGGGGAGGCTGAAGCTTTCTTT. Translated, it gives CASSLGGTGEAEAFF.

The chain combines TRBV9 with TRBJ1-2; possible D gene TRBD1, 5 bases. Between the trimmed V and J ends, which lost 0 bases and 4 bases, there was a span of 13 bases. Per germline, CDR1 SGDLS and CDR2 YYNGEE. The CDR3 has 15 residues. The CDR3 region has the DNA TGTGCCAGCAGCGTAGCTGGGCAGGGAGGCTATGGCTACACCTTC. This translates into CASSVAGQGGYGYTF.

The V gene is TRBV6-5, the J gene TRBJ2-7; 7 nucleotides agree with TRBD1. The germline V gene encodes CDR1 MNHEY and CDR2 SVGAGI. This CDR3 has 14 residues. Trimming removed 6 bases from V and 0 bases from J; junction bases left unmatched: 5. CDR3 nucleotide sequence: TGTGCCAGCAGAGGCAGGGGGACCTCCTACGAGCAGTACTTC. Translation gives CASRGRGTSYEQYF.

The chain has TRBV2 and TRBJ2-7; D not resolved. CDR1 SNHLY and CDR2 FYNNEI come from the germline V gene. This CDR3 is 13 amino acids long. Trimming took 6 bases from V and 3 from J, leaving 12 bases between them. The CDR3 protein is CASRGNSVYEQYF. The CDR3 DNA sequence: TGTGCCAGCAGGGGTAACAGCGTCTACGAGCAGTACTTC.

The V call is TRBV7-9, the J call TRBJ1-2, with D maybe TRBD1 (6 bases). Trimming stripped 5 bases from V and 4 bases from J, with 17 bases between. This CDR3 comprises 15 residues. Germline V lookup: CDR1 SEHNR, CDR2 FQNEAQ (reference sequence). The CDR3 DNA reads TGTGCCAGCAGCCCAGCTCGAAGGGGGTCCTATGGCTACACCTTC. Translated, it gives CASSPARRGSYGYTF.

This chain joins TRBV4-1 and TRBJ1-3, with D unresolved. Germline V gene lookup returns CDR1 MGHRA and CDR2 YSYEKL. The V and J ends lost 3 bases and 4 bases respectively, with 1 base between them. The CDR3 spans 11 residues. The CDR3 is CASSQGNTIYF. CDR3 DNA sequence: TGCGCCAGCAGCCAGGGAAACACCATATATTTT.

This clone showed up just once. The chain recombines TRBV29-1 with TRBJ2-7; possible D gene TRBD2, 6 bases. The CDR3 has 12 residues. Trimming took 4 bases from V and 0 from J, leaving 7 bases between them. Germline assignment: CDR1 SQVTM and CDR2 ANQGSEA. CDR3 in DNA: TGCAGCGTTGGTAGCGGCTCCTACGAGCAGTACTTC. Protein: CSVGSGSYEQYF.

This clone was seen a single time. CDR3 protein: CASSASQGYTEAFF. In DNA form, the CDR3 reads TGTGCCAGCAGCGCTAGCCAGGGTTACACTGAAGCTTTCTTT. The J gene is TRBJ1-1, the V gene TRBV9, with D tentatively TRBD1 (5 bases). The CDR3 sequence is 14 residues long. The V and J ends lost 3 bases and 3 bases respectively, with 12 bases between them. CDR1 and CDR2 (germline): SGDLS, YYNGEE.

This clone is medium-sized in the sample. J is TRBJ2-6 and V is TRBV4-1; 7 nucleotides line up with TRBD1. V lost 0 bases, J lost 2 bases, and 1 base stayed unmatched. The CDR3 runs to 16 residues. CDR1 is MGHRA, CDR2 YSYEKL, per germline. CDR3 region: CASSQDTGAGANVLTF. In nucleotides, the CDR3 is TGCGCCAGCAGCCAAGATACAGGGGCTGGGGCCAACGTCCTGACTTTC.

The chain recombines TRBV19 with TRBJ1-1; no clear D. The CDR3 consists of 13 residues. Trimming removed 3 bases at V and 11 bases at J, with 16 bases between. Germline CDR1 is LNHDA and CDR2 is SQIVND (reference sequence). CDR3 in amino acids: CASSILGPEKAFF. The CDR3 bases are TGTGCCAGTAGTATCCTAGGGCCGGAGAAGGCTTTCTTT.

The chain couples TRBV19 to TRBJ2-5; D call uncertain. Germline CDR1 reads LNHDA; CDR2 reads SQIVND (reference sequence). The length of the CDR3 is 13 residues. Between the trimmed V and J ends, which lost 2 bases and 5 bases, there was a span of 9 bases. The CDR3 region has the DNA TGTGCCAGTAGTATACGTCCAGGCGAGACCCAGTACTTC. Amino acid sequence: CASSIRPGETQYF.

V usage is TRBV5-5 and J usage is TRBJ1-6; perhaps TRBD1 as D (6 bases). Trimming shortened V by 0 bases and J by 7 bases, and 14 bases separated the two germline ends. Germline values: CDR1 SGHKS, CDR2 YYEKEE (reference sequence). This CDR3 is built from 16 residues. The DNA of the CDR3 is TGTGCCAGCAGCTTGGCCCCGGGGGCCCCAAATTCACCCCTCCACTTT. Protein product: CASSLAPGAPNSPLHF.

Only one count was recorded for this clone. The J gene is TRBJ1-2, the V gene TRBV27; D is perhaps TRBD1 (5 bases). In germline, CDR1 is MNHEY, CDR2 SMNVEV (reference sequence). Trimming removed 2 bases from V and 3 bases from J, with 16 bases in between. The CDR3 sequence is 16 residues long. Here the CDR3 DNA reads TGTGCCAGCAGTTTAATCGCTCGGGACCCCTACTATGGCTACACCTTC. Protein product: CASSLIARDPYYGYTF.

The chain's CDR3 is CASSSTGTGISQPQHF. The CDR3 DNA sequence: TGTGCCAGCAGCTCAACCGGGACAGGTATAAGTCAGCCCCAGCATTTT. This chain joins TRBV5-6 and TRBJ1-5; 8 nucleotides line up with TRBD1. The CDR3 runs to 16 residues. V was pared by 3 bases and J by 6 bases, with 11 bases of the junction left unmatched. The germline V gene has CDR1 SGHDT and CDR2 YYEEEE.

This clone was found once. This rearrangement joins TRBV11-2 to TRBJ1-1, with D unresolved. From germline, CDR1 is SGHAT and CDR2 FQNNGV. V lost 6 bases and J lost 2, with 4 bases in between. The CDR3 contains 11 residues. CDR3 residues: CASRANTEAFF. Written as DNA, the CDR3 is TGTGCCAGCAGGGCCAACACTGAAGCTTTCTTT.

This rearrangement joins TRBV12-3 or TRBV12-4 to TRBJ1-5; D not resolved. The CDR3 sequence is 13 residues long. Trimming stripped 3 bases from V and 4 bases from J, with 7 bases between. DNA for the CDR3: TGTGCCAGCAGTTTGGGCATAAATCAGCCCCAGCATTTT. Translation: CASSLGINQPQHF.

The rearrangement links TRBV19 to TRBJ2-7, with a weak D call TRBD2 (5 bases). V dropped 4 bases and J dropped 0 bases, with 13 bases sitting between them. CDR1 and CDR2 (germline): LNHDA, SQIVND (reference sequence). The CDR3 sequence is 15 residues long. CDR3 sequence reads: CASSKRDLSSYEQYF. The CDR3 DNA is TGTGCCAGTAGTAAGAGGGATCTCTCCTCCTACGAGCAGTACTTC.

V gene TRBV28 combines with J gene TRBJ1-1; D not resolved. Per the germline V gene, CDR1 is MDHEN and CDR2 is SYDVKM. The CDR3 extends over 14 amino acids. Trimming cost V 3 bases and J 4 bases, with 12 bases left between them. Written as DNA, the CDR3 is TGTGCCAGCAGTTTTAGGACGACGGCCACTGAAGCTTTCTTT. This sequence encodes CASSFRTTATEAFF.

This chain connects TRBV6-6 to TRBJ2-2; 7 nucleotides align to TRBD1. Germline V gives CDR1 MNHNY, CDR2 SVGAGI (reference sequence). Unmatched junction bases numbered 4, after V lost 5 bases and J lost 4 bases. The CDR3 spans 14 residues. The CDR3 spells CASSRDRVTGELFF. The CDR3 DNA is TGTGCCAGCAGTAGAGACAGGGTCACCGGGGAGCTGTTTTTT.

The chain combines TRBV5-6 with TRBJ1-1; no reliable D call. V gave up 2 bases and J gave up 7 bases, with 12 bases separating them. Per the germline V gene, CDR1 is SGHDT and CDR2 is YYEEEE. The CDR3 has 13 residues. The CDR3 DNA is TGTGCCAGCAGCTTCGGATACGGGAGTGAAGCTTTCTTT. As protein: CASSFGYGSEAFF.

The CDR3 here is CASSFSGSFYGYTF. In DNA form, the CDR3 reads TGTGCCAGCAGCTTTTCAGGGAGCTTTTATGGCTACACCTTC. The chain carries TRBV5-4 and TRBJ1-2; D possibly corresponds to TRBD1 (5 bases). The germline gives CDR1 SGHNT, CDR2 YYREEE (reference sequence). The length of the CDR3 is 14 residues. V gave up 2 bases and J gave up 5 bases, with 13 bases separating them.

This clone was observed once. V is TRBV30 and J is TRBJ2-7; D gene unclear. The CDR3 is made up of 11 amino acids. CDR1 GTSNPN and CDR2 SVGIG come from the germline V gene (reference sequence). Deletions cut 8 bases from V and 3 bases from J, with 11 bases between. In DNA form, the CDR3 reads TGTGCCAGAGAGTCGGGCTACGAGCAGTACTTC. This encodes CARESGYEQYF.

The rearrangement joins TRBV2 to TRBJ2-1, with 9 bases matching TRBD2. V lost 4 bases, J lost 2 bases, and 3 bases stayed unmatched. CDR3 size: 15 residues. Germline CDR1 is SNHLY and CDR2 is FYNNEI. The CDR3 loop reads CASSGERGAYNEQFF. In nucleotides, the CDR3 is TGTGCCAGCAGTGGTGAGCGGGGGGCCTACAATGAGCAGTTCTTC.

DNA for the CDR3: TGTGCCAGCAGCCCGGGACTACATAGCACAGATACGCAGTATTTT. Translated, it gives CASSPGLHSTDTQYF. The chain employs TRBV7-6 and TRBJ2-3; 7 bases are a match to TRBD2. Per germline, CDR1 SGHVS and CDR2 FNYEAQ. V lost 5 bases and J lost 0; bases outside the gene matches: 5. The length of the CDR3 is 15 residues.

The chain is built from TRBV5-7 and TRBJ2-4, with D perhaps TRBD1 (5 bases). TRBV5-7 is annotated as an ORF whose role is uncertain. Trimming cost V 7 bases and J 6 bases, with 20 bases left between them. This CDR3 is 15 amino acids long. CDR3 nucleotides: TGTGCCAGCCGCCCGACAGCCGGTAGTGGAAACATTCAGTACTTC. This translates into CASRPTAGSGNIQYF.

V usage is TRBV18 and J usage is TRBJ1-1; 7 nucleotides align to TRBD1. V trimming: 1 base; J trimming: 0 bases; junction bases outside the gene matches: 5. Germline V gene lookup returns CDR1 KGHSH and CDR2 LQKENI. The CDR3 is 16 residues long. This chain's CDR3 is CASSPQGQSMNTEAFF. CDR3 coding DNA: TGTGCCAGCTCACCACAGGGACAGTCGATGAACACTGAAGCTTTCTTT.